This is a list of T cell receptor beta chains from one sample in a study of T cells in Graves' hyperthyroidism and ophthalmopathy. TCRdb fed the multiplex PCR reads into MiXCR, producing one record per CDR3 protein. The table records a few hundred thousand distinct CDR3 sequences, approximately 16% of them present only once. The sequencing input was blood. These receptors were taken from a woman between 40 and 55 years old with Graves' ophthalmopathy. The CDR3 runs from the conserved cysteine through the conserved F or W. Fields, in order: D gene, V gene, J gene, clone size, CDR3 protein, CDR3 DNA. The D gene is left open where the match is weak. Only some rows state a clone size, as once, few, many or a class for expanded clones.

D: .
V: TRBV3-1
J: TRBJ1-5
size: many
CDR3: CASSQLNQPQHF
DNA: TGTGCCAGCAGCCAATTAAATCAGCCCCAGCATTTT

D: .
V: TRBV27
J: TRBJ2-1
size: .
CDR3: CANSFNNEQFF
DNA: TGTGCCAACAGTTTTAACAATGAGCAGTTCTTC

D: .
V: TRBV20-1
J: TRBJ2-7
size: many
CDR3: CSAKAGLNEQYF
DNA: TGCAGTGCGAAGGCAGGGTTAAACGAGCAGTACTTC

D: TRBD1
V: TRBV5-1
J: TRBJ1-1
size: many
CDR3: CASSQNAQGARTEAFF
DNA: TGCGCCAGCAGCCAAAACGCACAGGGGGCGCGAACTGAAGCTTTCTTT

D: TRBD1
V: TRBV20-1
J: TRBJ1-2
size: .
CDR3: CSARDSGTATLYGYTF
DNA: TGCAGTGCTAGAGACTCGGGGACAGCAACGCTCTATGGCTACACCTTC

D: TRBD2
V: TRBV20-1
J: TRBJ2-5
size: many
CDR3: CSARDLVLRGGQETQYF
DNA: TGCAGTGCTAGAGATTTAGTATTGCGGGGGGGCCAAGAGACCCAGTACTTC

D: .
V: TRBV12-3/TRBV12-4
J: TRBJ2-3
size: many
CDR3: CASSEVGNQPTDTQYF
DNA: TGTGCCAGCAGTGAGGTTGGAAACCAACCCACAGATACGCAGTATTTT

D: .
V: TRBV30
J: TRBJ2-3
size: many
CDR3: CAWREQDTPTDTQYF
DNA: TGTGCCTGGAGGGAACAGGACACACCAACGGATACGCAGTATTTT

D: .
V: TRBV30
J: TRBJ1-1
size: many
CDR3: CAWSVIFEWNTEAFF
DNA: TGTGCCTGGAGTGTGATATTCGAGTGGAACACTGAAGCTTTCTTT

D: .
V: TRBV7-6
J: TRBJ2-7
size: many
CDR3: CASSLDSGYEQYF
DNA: TGTGCCAGCAGCTTAGACTCGGGGTACGAGCAGTACTTC

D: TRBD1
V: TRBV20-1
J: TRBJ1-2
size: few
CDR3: CSARRTGGNYGYTF
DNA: TGCAGTGCTAGGAGGACAGGGGGCAACTATGGCTACACCTTC

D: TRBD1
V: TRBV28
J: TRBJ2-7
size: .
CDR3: CASSLDRGVDEQYF
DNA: TGTGCCAGCAGCTTGGACAGGGGCGTCGACGAGCAGTACTTC

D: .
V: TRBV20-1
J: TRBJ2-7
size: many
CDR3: CSARGRTPGGEQYF
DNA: TGCAGTGCTAGGGGGCGGACTCCGGGTGGCGAGCAGTACTTC

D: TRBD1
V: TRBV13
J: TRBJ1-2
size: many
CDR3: CASSRTGLYGYTF
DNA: TGTGCCAGCAGCCGGACAGGGCTCTATGGCTACACCTTC

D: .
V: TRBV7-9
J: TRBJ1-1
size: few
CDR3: CASRGGRIAFF
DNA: TGTGCCAGCAGAGGTGGCAGGATAGCTTTCTTT

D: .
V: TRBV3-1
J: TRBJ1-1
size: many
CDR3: CASSLSQGRVTEAFF
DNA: TGTGCCAGCAGCCTTAGTCAGGGGCGGGTAACTGAAGCTTTCTTT

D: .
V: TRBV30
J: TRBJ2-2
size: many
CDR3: CAWMIRDTGELFF
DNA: TGTGCCTGGATGATAAGAGACACCGGGGAGCTGTTTTTT

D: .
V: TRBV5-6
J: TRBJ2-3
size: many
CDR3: CASSLVDQGTDTQYF
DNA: TGTGCCAGCAGCTTGGTGGACCAAGGCACAGATACGCAGTATTTT

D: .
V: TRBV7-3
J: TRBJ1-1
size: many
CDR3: CASSAQTTGLTFF
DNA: TGTGCCAGCAGCGCGCAAACTACAGGGCTTACTTTCTTT

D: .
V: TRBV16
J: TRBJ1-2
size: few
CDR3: CASSQSAGANYGYTF
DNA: TGTGCCAGCAGCCAATCGGCAGGGGCGAACTATGGCTACACCTTC

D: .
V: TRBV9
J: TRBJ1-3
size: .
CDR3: CASSAGGGEGNTIYF
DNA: TGTGCCAGCAGCGCTGGCGGGGGAGAAGGAAACACCATATATTTT

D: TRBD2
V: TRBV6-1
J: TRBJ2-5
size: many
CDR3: CASSEASGSQETQYF
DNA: TGTGCCAGCAGTGAAGCTAGCGGGAGCCAAGAGACCCAGTACTTC

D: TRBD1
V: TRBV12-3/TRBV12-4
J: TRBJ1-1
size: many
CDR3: CASSLPGQFTEAFF
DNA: TGTGCCAGCAGTTTACCGGGACAGTTCACTGAAGCTTTCTTT

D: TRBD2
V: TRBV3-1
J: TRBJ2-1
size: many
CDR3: CASSQASGAHNEQFF
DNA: TGTGCCAGCAGCCAAGCTAGCGGGGCTCACAATGAGCAGTTCTTC

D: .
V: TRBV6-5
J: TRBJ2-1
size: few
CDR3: CASSYSIGGEQFF
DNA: TGTGCCAGCAGTTACTCGATCGGGGGTGAGCAGTTCTTC

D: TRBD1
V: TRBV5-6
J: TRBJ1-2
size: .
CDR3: CASSLQGPGYTF
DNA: TGTGCCAGCAGCTTACAGGGGCCTGGCTACACCTTC

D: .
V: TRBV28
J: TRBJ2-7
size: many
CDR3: CASSLMGQQYF
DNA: TGTGCCAGCAGTTTAATGGGTCAGCAGTACTTC

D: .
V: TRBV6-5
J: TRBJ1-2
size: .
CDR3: CASSYSWKSDYGYTF
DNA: TGTGCCAGCAGTTACTCTTGGAAATCGGACTATGGCTACACCTTC

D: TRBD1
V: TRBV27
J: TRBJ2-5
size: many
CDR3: CASSYRGSRSETQYF
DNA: TGTGCCAGCAGTTACAGGGGCTCTAGATCCGAGACCCAGTACTTC

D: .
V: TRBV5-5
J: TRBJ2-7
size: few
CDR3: CARVHKGHKIEQYF
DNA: TGTGCCAGAGTTCACAAGGGTCATAAGATTGAGCAGTACTTC

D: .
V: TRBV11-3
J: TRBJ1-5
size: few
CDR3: CASSLGVSPSNQPQHF
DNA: TGTGCCAGCAGCTTAGGGGTGTCTCCGAGCAATCAGCCCCAGCATTTT

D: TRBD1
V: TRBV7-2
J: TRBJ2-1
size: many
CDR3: CASSHTGGTGYNEQFF
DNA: TGTGCCAGCAGCCACACAGGGGGCACTGGCTACAATGAGCAGTTCTTC

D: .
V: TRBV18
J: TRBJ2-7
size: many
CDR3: CASSPPGQPAYEQYF
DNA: TGTGCCAGCTCACCACCGGGTCAGCCGGCCTACGAGCAGTACTTC

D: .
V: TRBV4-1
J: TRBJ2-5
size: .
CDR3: CASSYYVSETQYF
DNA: TGCGCCAGCAGTTACTATGTTTCGGAGACCCAGTACTTC

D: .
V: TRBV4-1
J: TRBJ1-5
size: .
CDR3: CASSQAYRDNQPQHF
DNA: TGCGCCAGCAGCCAAGCATACAGGGACAATCAGCCCCAGCATTTT

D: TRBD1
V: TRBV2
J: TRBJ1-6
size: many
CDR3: CASSPWDSNSPLHF
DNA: TGTGCCAGCAGTCCGTGGGACAGCAATTCACCCCTCCACTTT

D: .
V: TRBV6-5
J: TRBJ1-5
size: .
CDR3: CASSYMGNSNQPQHF
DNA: TGTGCCAGCAGTTACATGGGGAATAGCAATCAGCCCCAGCATTTT

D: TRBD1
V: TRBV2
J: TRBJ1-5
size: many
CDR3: CASSVQGGSNQPQHF
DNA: TGTGCCAGCAGTGTTCAGGGGGGTAGCAATCAGCCCCAGCATTTT

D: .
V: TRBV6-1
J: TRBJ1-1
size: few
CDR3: CASSEGSFRSLGAFF
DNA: TGTGCCAGCAGTGAAGGAAGTTTCAGATCCCTCGGGGCTTTCTTT

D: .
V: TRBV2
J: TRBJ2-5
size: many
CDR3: CASNRDYQETQYF
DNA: TGTGCCAGCAACCGGGACTACCAAGAGACCCAGTACTTC

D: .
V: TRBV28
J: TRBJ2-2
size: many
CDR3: CASTPEYRNTGELFF
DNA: TGTGCCAGCACCCCGGAGTATAGGAACACCGGGGAGCTGTTTTTT

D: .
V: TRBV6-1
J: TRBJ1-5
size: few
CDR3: CASSEFGNVGNQPQHF
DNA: TGTGCCAGCAGTGAATTTGGTAACGTGGGCAATCAGCCCCAGCATTTT

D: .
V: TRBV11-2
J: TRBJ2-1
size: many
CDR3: CASTQVGVRRYEQFF
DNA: TGTGCCAGCACCCAGGTGGGGGTCCGGCGCTATGAGCAGTTCTTC

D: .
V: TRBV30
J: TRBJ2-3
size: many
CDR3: CAWTSPGGTQYF
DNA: TGTGCCTGGACCTCGCCGGGTGGTACGCAGTATTTT

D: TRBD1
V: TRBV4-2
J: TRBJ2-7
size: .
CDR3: CASSFRTGSYEQYF
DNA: TGTGCCAGCAGCTTCCGGACAGGGTCCTACGAGCAGTACTTC

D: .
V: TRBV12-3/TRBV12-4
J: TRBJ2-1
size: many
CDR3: CASKPGPLNEQFF
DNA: TGTGCCAGCAAACCGGGCCCACTCAATGAGCAGTTCTTC